Presented here are 31 T cell receptor beta chains from one specimen sequenced in a study of blood T cell repertoires in COVID-19. The assay was immunoSEQ multiplex PCR, and TCRdb's table has in-frame clones only and misses some. The sample comprises 300,000 to 350,000 clones, roughly 89% of which are singletons, and approximately 10% rests with the top ten. Source material: peripheral blood. Every receptor here comes from a man aged 25 to 45 with COVID-19, enrolled during active disease.

This chain connects TRBV5-4 to TRBJ2-5; D ambiguous. CDR1 SGHNT and CDR2 YYREEE come from the germline V gene (reference sequence). This CDR3 contains 13 residues. V was clipped by 2 bases and J by 2 bases, with 7 bases between them. The CDR3 is CASSLRRQETQYF. The CDR3 DNA reads TGTGCCAGCAGCTTACGCAGGCAAGAGACCCAGTACTTC.

The genes are TRBV28 and TRBJ2-3; D is ambiguous. Germline CDR1 reads MDHEN; CDR2 reads SYDVKM. The V end lost 6 bases, the J end lost 4 bases, and 5 bases lay between the germline ends. The CDR3 is 11 residues long. The CDR3 bases are TGTGCCAGCAGCTCCCCAGATACGCAGTATTTT. Translated, it gives CASSSPDTQYF.

The chain couples TRBV5-5 to TRBJ2-3; D is perhaps TRBD2 (5 bases). The germline V gene encodes CDR1 SGHKS and CDR2 YYEKEE (reference sequence). Trimming shortened V by 6 bases and J by 9 bases, and 20 bases separated the two germline ends. The CDR3 extends over 14 amino acids. The CDR3 sequence is CASTPVTAGLTQYF. CDR3 coding DNA: TGTGCCAGCACCCCCGTTACTGCGGGTTTAACGCAGTATTTT.

This clone was seen more than once but under ten times. This chain connects TRBV6-4 to TRBJ2-3; a weak D match, TRBD1 (6 bases). The V end lost 6 bases, the J end lost 1 base, and 8 bases lay between the germline ends. Germline CDR1 MRHNA, CDR2 SNTAGT. This CDR3 has 13 amino acids. CDR3 loop: CASSEGGTDTQYF. CDR3 bases: TGTGCCAGCAGCGAGGGGGGCACAGATACGCAGTATTTT.

This clone was counted a single time. The chain couples TRBV2 to TRBJ2-2, with TRBD2 matching over 7 bases. Unmatched junction bases numbered 3, after V lost 4 bases and J lost 1 base. Germline V lookup: CDR1 SNHLY, CDR2 FYNNEI. The CDR3 sequence is 15 residues long. The CDR3 loop reads CASSVGTKNTGELFF. The DNA for the CDR3 is TGTGCCAGCAGTGTAGGGACTAAGAACACCGGGGAGCTGTTTTTT.

CDR3 nucleotide sequence: TGCAGCGTTGGAGAAGGGGGCGGCTACACCTTC. Amino acids: CSVGEGGGYTF. This chain links TRBV29-1 with TRBJ1-2, with 7 bases matching TRBD1. J lost 8 bases, V lost 4 bases, and 4 bases had no gene match. The CDR3 is 11 residues long. Germline V CDR1 and CDR2: SQVTM, ANQGSEA.

This chain joins TRBV6-5 and TRBJ2-7; no clear D gene. The CDR3 has 13 residues. V was clipped by 6 bases and J by 4 bases, with 13 bases between them. Germline V gives CDR1 MNHEY, CDR2 SVGAGI. The CDR3 sequence is CASRDTVMYEQYF. The DNA of the CDR3 is TGTGCCAGCAGGGATACAGTTATGTACGAGCAGTACTTC.

This clone was found a few times. The chain combines TRBV5-1 with TRBJ2-2, with D possibly matching TRBD1 (5 bases). Trimming left V 2 bases short and J 4 bases short, with 9 bases between. The V gene's germline CDR1 is SGHRS and CDR2 YFSETQ. The CDR3 spans 14 residues. This chain's CDR3 is CASSLQAATGELFF. The CDR3, as DNA: TGCGCCAGCAGCTTACAGGCGGCCACCGGGGAGCTGTTTTTT.

The V and J genes are TRBV5-4 and TRBJ2-7; D is perhaps TRBD2 (5 bases). CDR1 and CDR2 from the germline V gene are SGHNT and YYREEE (reference sequence). Trimming stripped 0 bases from V and 5 bases from J, with 9 bases between. CDR3 length: 13 amino acids. CDR3 region: CASSLGGADEQYF. CDR3 nucleotide sequence: TGTGCCAGCAGCTTGGGGGGAGCGGACGAGCAGTACTTC.

This clone came up a few times. This sequence joins TRBV2 and TRBJ1-5; 8 bases map to TRBD1. Germline V gives CDR1 SNHLY, CDR2 FYNNEI. The CDR3 loop spans 15 amino acids. With V trimmed by 4 bases and J by 7 bases, 9 bases remained unmatched. The CDR3 nucleotides are TGTGCCAGCAGTGCCTTGGACAGGGATGGGCAGCCCCAGCATTTT. It translates to CASSALDRDGQPQHF.

This chain's CDR3 is CASSEGRYGYTF. The CDR3, as DNA: TGTGCCAGCAGTGAGGGGCGCTATGGCTACACCTTC. J is TRBJ1-2 and V is TRBV2; weak D call: TRBD1 (5 bases). This CDR3 region has 12 residues. From germline, CDR1 is SNHLY and CDR2 FYNNEI. V lost 3 bases and J 4 bases, leaving 6 bases between the germline ends.

This chain joins TRBV30 and TRBJ2-1; D is ambiguous. In germline, CDR1 is GTSNPN, CDR2 SVGIG (reference sequence). V shed 3 bases and J shed 6 bases, with 6 bases lying between them. The CDR3 spans 11 residues. CDR3: CAWSVVNEQFF. Here the CDR3 DNA reads TGTGCCTGGAGCGTCGTCAATGAGCAGTTCTTC.

The chain has TRBV6-5 and TRBJ2-7; the D gene is possibly TRBD1 (6 bases). Germline CDR1 and CDR2: MNHEY and SVGAGI. The CDR3 length is 12 residues. Deletions cut 2 bases from V and 7 bases from J, with 9 bases between. Here the CDR3 DNA reads TGTGCCAGCAGTTACCCTCAGGGGGAGCAGTACTTC. Translation: CASSYPQGEQYF.

This clone appeared a few times. V is TRBV18 and J is TRBJ1-2; maybe TRBD1 (5 bases). Germline V gene sequence: CDR1 KGHSH, CDR2 LQKENI. There are 15 residues in the CDR3. V was trimmed by 3 bases and J by 2 bases, leaving 13 bases between them. The CDR3 sequence is CASSPQGGRNYGYTF. The CDR3 bases are TGTGCCAGCTCACCCCAGGGTGGCCGAAACTATGGCTACACCTTC.

The V gene is TRBV9, the J gene TRBJ1-1; D remains ambiguous. The CDR3 spans 12 residues. The germline CDR1 and CDR2 sequences are SGDLS and YYNGEE. Trimming left V 0 bases short and J 2 bases short, with 2 bases between. CDR3 amino acids: CASSVANTEAFF. The CDR3, as DNA: TGTGCCAGCAGCGTAGCAAACACTGAAGCTTTCTTT.

This clone turned up a few times. The genes are TRBV25-1 and TRBJ1-6; D is perhaps TRBD1 (6 bases). V gave up 5 bases and J gave up 1 base, with 15 bases separating them. CDR3 size: 17 residues. Germline V gene lookup returns CDR1 MGHDK and CDR2 SYGVNS. CDR3 amino acids: CASSPGQYGSYNSPLHF. CDR3 DNA sequence: TGTGCCAGCAGTCCTGGACAGTACGGTTCCTATAATTCACCCCTCCACTTT.

J is TRBJ1-1 and V is TRBV6-6; no clear D gene. V was shortened by 8 bases and J by 2 bases, with 6 bases between the two germline ends. Germline CDR1 and CDR2: MNHNY and SVGAGI (reference sequence). This CDR3 contains 11 residues. CDR3 residues: CASSGNTEAFF. The CDR3 region has the DNA TGTGCCAGCTCGGGAAACACTGAAGCTTTCTTT.

This sequence joins TRBV28 and TRBJ1-1; TRBD1 aligns across 7 bases. Germline-derived CDR1 and CDR2 are MDHEN and SYDVKM. J lost 6 bases, V lost 8 bases, and 18 bases had no gene match. This CDR3 comprises 16 residues. This CDR3 reads CASCLPTGQDNSEAFF. CDR3 bases: TGTGCCAGCTGCCTGCCGACAGGGCAAGATAATTCTGAAGCTTTCTTT.

This chain uses TRBV7-2 with TRBJ1-5; D perhaps matches TRBD1 (5 bases). The CDR3 is 16 amino acids. V lost 5 bases and J lost 2, with 16 bases in between. Per the germline V gene, CDR1 is SGHTA and CDR2 is FQGNSA. This CDR3 reads CASSPGAGLGNQPQHF. CDR3 in DNA: TGTGCCAGCAGCCCTGGGGCGGGGCTCGGCAATCAGCCCCAGCATTTT.

This clone appeared a single time. The V gene is TRBV7-6, the J gene TRBJ2-7, with 7 bases that match TRBD1. The germline V gene has CDR1 SGHVS and CDR2 FNYEAQ. The CDR3 loop spans 15 amino acids. Germline trimming cut 5 bases from V and 0 bases from J; bases unmatched to any gene: 7. The DNA of the CDR3 is TGTGCCAGCAGCACTGGACAGGCGTCCTCCTACGAGCAGTACTTC. Translating gives CASSTGQASSYEQYF.

The chain uses TRBV5-1 and TRBJ1-2; tentative D call: TRBD1 (5 bases). This CDR3 has 15 amino acids. From germline, CDR1 is SGHRS and CDR2 YFSETQ. The V gene lost 0 bases and the J gene lost 10 bases, with 19 bases spanning the gap. The CDR3 DNA reads TGCGCCAGCAGCTTGGAAATGGGGGGAAGGCGGTACTACACCTTC. It codes for CASSLEMGGRRYYTF. Based on the CDR3 plus reference TRBV5-1 and TRBJ1-2, the full variable domain is KAGVTQTPRYLIKTRGQQVTLSCSPISGHRSVSWYQQTPGQGLQFLFEYFSETQRNKGNFPGRFSGRQFSNSRSEMNVSTLELGDSALYLCASSLEMGGRRYYTFGSGTRLTVV.

The chain carries TRBV7-9 and TRBJ1-3; TRBD1 agrees at 9 bases. V shed 5 bases, J shed 6 bases, and the junction held 5 bases outside the gene matches. This CDR3 has 14 residues. CDR1 SEHNR and CDR2 FQNEAQ come from the germline V gene (reference sequence). This chain's CDR3 is CASSTTGGENTIYF. In nucleotides, the CDR3 is TGTGCCAGCAGCACAACAGGGGGCGAAAACACCATATATTTT.

The chain joins TRBV15 to TRBJ1-1, with D uncertain. Trimming removed 1 base from V and 1 base from J, with 4 bases in between. Germline values: CDR1 LNHNV, CDR2 YYDKDF (reference sequence). This CDR3 has 13 amino acids. The CDR3 loop reads CATSRGQNTEAFF. CDR3 sequence (DNA): TGTGCCACCAGCAGAGGACAGAACACTGAAGCTTTCTTT.

This chain uses TRBV4-1 with TRBJ2-7, with 7 bases that match TRBD2. The CDR3 is 15 residues long. Germline loops: CDR1 MGHRA, CDR2 YSYEKL. V shed 2 bases and J 0 bases; nucleotides not matched to a gene: 4. The CDR3 DNA is TGCGCCAGCAGCCAACGGGGAGGGAGCTCCTACGAGCAGTACTTC. This sequence encodes CASSQRGGSSYEQYF.

The V call is TRBV19, the J call TRBJ1-1, with 10 bases aligning to TRBD1. Trimming removed 0 bases from V and 5 bases from J; junction bases left unmatched: 6. This CDR3 has 16 amino acids. The V gene's germline CDR1 is LNHDA and CDR2 SQIVND (reference sequence). CDR3 in DNA: TGTGCCAGTAGTATAGATCGAGACAGGGGGCTTACTGAAGCTTTCTTT. Its translation is CASSIDRDRGLTEAFF.

Of note for this clone: Other nucleotide sequences in the sample specify the same CDR3. The chain uses TRBV20-1 and TRBJ1-2; no definite D call. CDR1 is DFQATT, CDR2 SNEGSKA, per germline (reference sequence). CDR3 size: 10 residues. The V end lost 3 bases, the J end lost 5 bases, and 4 bases lay between the germline ends. The CDR3 bases are TGCAGTGCTAGCTATTATGGCTACACCTTC. Amino acids: CSASYYGYTF.

This clone came up a few times. The rearrangement joins TRBV7-9 to TRBJ2-5, with 12 bases aligning to TRBD1. CDR1 is SEHNR, CDR2 FQNEAQ, per germline (reference sequence). The CDR3 extends over 14 amino acids. Unmatched junction bases numbered 2, after V lost 5 bases and J lost 4 bases. CDR3 residues: CASSEGQGAETQYF. The CDR3 coding sequence is TGTGCCAGCAGCGAGGGACAGGGGGCAGAGACCCAGTACTTC.

This chain uses TRBV28 with TRBJ2-3; 11 bases align to TRBD2. The CDR3 consists of 16 residues. Unmatched junction bases numbered 6, after V lost 6 bases and J lost 1 base. Germline CDR1 and CDR2: MDHEN and SYDVKM. CDR3 DNA: TGTGCCAGCAGGATACTAGCGGGAGAAGGCACAGATACGCAGTATTTT. Its translation: CASRILAGEGTDTQYF.

The genes are TRBV28 and TRBJ1-2; 8 positions match TRBD1. The germline V gene encodes CDR1 MDHEN and CDR2 SYDVKM. CDR3 length: 15 amino acids. V trimming: 6 bases; J trimming: 4 bases; junction bases outside the gene matches: 10. DNA for the CDR3: TGTGCCAGCAGCTCCCCCAGGGGGCAGGCCTATGGCTACACCTTC. Amino acid sequence: CASSSPRGQAYGYTF.

The chain carries TRBV13 and TRBJ1-6; 7 nucleotides align to TRBD1. This CDR3 region has 16 residues. Germline V gives CDR1 PRHDT, CDR2 FYEKMQ (reference sequence). Trimming cost V 5 bases and J 7 bases; bases outside gene matches: 11. The CDR3 region is CASSPRQGGPNSPLHF. The CDR3 DNA follows: TGTGCCAGCAGCCCTCGCCAGGGGGGACCCAATTCACCCCTCCACTTT.

V is TRBV4-2 and J is TRBJ2-1; the match to TRBD2 covers 7 bases. CDR1 is LGHNA, CDR2 YNFKEQ, per germline. V trimming: 0 bases; J trimming: 3 bases; junction bases outside the gene matches: 8. The CDR3 has 17 amino acids. Written as DNA, the CDR3 is TGTGCCAGCAGCCAAGATCGGGATAGCGGGTACTACAATGAGCAGTTCTTC. This gives the protein CASSQDRDSGYYNEQFF.